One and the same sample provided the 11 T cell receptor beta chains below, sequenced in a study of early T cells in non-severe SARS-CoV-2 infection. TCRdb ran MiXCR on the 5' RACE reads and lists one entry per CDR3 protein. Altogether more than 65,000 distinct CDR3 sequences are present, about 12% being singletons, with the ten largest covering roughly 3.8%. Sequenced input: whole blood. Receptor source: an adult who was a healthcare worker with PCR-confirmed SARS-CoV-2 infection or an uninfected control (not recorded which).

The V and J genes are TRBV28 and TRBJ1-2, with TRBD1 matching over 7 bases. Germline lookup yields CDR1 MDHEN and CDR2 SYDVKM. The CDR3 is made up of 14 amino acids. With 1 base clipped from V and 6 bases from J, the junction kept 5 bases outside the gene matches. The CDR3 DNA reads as TGTGCCAGCAGTTTATTGGGCAGGGGGGATGGCTACACCTTC. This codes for CASSLLGRGDGYTF.

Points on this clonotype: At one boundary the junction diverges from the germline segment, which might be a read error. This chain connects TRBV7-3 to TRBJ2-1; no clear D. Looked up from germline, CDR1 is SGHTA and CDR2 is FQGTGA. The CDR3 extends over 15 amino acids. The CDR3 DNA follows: TGTGCCAGCAGCTCGGACGGAAGCTCCTACAATGAGGAGTTCTTC. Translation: CASSSDGSSYNEEFF.

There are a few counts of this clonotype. DNA for the CDR3: TGTGCCACCAGTGGAGGGGACTCCTACGAGCAGTACTTC. Residues: CATSGGDSYEQYF. V usage is TRBV15 and J usage is TRBJ2-7, with D perhaps TRBD2 (6 bases). The germline V gene encodes CDR1 LNHNV and CDR2 YYDKDF (reference sequence). This CDR3 comprises 13 residues. Trimming left V 6 bases short and J 0 bases short, with 9 bases between.

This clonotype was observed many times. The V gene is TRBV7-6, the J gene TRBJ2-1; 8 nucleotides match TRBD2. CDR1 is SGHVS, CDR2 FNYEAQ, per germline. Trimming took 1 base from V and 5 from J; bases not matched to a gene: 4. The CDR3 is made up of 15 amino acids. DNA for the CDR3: TGTGCCAGCAGCTTAGAAGCGGGAGATGACAATGAGCAGTTCTTC. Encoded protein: CASSLEAGDDNEQFF.

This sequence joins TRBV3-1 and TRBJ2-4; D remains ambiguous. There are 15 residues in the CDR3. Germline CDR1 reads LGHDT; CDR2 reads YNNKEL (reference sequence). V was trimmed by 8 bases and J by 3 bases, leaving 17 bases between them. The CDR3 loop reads CASSHPDRRKNIQYF. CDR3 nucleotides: TGTGCCAGCTCTCATCCAGATCGGCGCAAAAACATTCAGTACTTC.

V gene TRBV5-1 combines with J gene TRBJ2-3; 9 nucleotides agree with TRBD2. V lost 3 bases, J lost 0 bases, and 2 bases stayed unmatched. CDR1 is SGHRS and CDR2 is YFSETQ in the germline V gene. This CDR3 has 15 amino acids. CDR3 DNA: TGCGCCAGCAGCTGGACTAGCGATAGCACAGATACGCAGTATTTT. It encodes CASSWTSDSTDTQYF.

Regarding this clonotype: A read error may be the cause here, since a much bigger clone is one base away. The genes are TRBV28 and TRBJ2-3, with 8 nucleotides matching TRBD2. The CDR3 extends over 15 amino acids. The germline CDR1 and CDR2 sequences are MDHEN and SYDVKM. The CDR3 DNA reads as TGTGCCAGCAGTGCCCCGGGACTAGAGACAGATACGCAGTGTTTT. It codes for CASSAPGLETDTQCF. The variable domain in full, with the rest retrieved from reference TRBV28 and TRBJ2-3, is DVKVTQSSRYLVKRTGEKVFLECVQDMDHENMFWYRQDPGLGLRLIYFSYDVKMKEKGDIPEGYSVSREKKERFSLILESASTNQTSMYLCASSAPGLETDTQCFGPGTRLTVL.

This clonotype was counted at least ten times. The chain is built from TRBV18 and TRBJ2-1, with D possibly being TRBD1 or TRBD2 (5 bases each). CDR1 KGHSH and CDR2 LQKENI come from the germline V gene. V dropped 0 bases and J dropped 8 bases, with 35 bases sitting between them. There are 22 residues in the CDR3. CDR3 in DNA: TGTGCCAGCTCACCACCGAAGGGACGCGTACTAACAAGGGATGGTGGTACTCATGAGCAGTTCTTC. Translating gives CASSPPKGRVLTRDGGTHEQFF.

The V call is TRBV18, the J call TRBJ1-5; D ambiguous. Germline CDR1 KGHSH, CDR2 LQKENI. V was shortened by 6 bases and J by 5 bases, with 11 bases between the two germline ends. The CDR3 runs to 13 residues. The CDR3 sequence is CASSPYSDQPQHF. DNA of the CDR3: TGTGCCAGCTCTCCCTACAGCGATCAGCCCCAGCATTTT. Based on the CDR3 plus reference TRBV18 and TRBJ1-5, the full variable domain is NAGVMQNPRHLVRRRGQEARLRCSPMKGHSHVYWYRQLPEEGLKFMVYLQKENIIDESGMPKERFSAEFPKEGPSILRIQQVVRGDSAAYFCASSPYSDQPQHFGDGTRLSIL.

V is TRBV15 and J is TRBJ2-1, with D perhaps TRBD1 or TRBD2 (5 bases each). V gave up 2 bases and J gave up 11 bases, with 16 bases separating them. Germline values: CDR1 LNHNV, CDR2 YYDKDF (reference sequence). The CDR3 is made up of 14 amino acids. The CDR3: CATSRPWGTGQQFF. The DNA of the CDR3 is TGTGCCACCAGCAGACCATGGGGGACGGGGCAGCAGTTCTTC.

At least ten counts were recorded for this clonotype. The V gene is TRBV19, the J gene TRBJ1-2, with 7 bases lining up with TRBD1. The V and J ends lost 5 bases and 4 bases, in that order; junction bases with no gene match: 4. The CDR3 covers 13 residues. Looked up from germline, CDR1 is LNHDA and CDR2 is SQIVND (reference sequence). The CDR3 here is CASSGQASYGYTF. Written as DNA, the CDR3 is TGTGCCAGTAGTGGACAGGCCTCCTATGGCTACACCTTC.